These 5 T cell receptor beta chains were sequenced from one sample in a study of blood T cell repertoires in COVID-19. Using immunoSEQ multiplex PCR, the repertoire was profiled, and TCRdb retains in-frame clones only, with some absent. The sample holds approximately 180,000 clones, 80% to 90% seen once. Sequenced input: PBMCs or T cells enriched from blood (not recorded which). All receptors derive from a man aged 50 or older who had recovered from COVID-19.

V gene TRBV28 combines with J gene TRBJ2-1; 9 bases are shared with TRBD1. CDR1 MDHEN and CDR2 SYDVKM come from the germline V gene. V shed 6 bases and J 5 bases; nucleotides not matched to a gene: 17. The CDR3 is made up of 18 amino acids. The CDR3 spells CASRSGTGLGGANNEQFF. In DNA, the CDR3 is TGTGCCAGCAGATCCGGGACAGGGTTAGGGGGGGCCAACAATGAGCAGTTCTTC.

The CDR3 nucleotides read TGTGCCAGCAGCCAAGATCCGACAGGGCCCTCCTCGAGAGATACGCAGTATTTT. The encoded protein is CASSQDPTGPSSRDTQYF. The chain joins TRBV4-2 to TRBJ2-3; 7 nucleotides match TRBD1. Germline V CDR1 and CDR2: LGHNA, YNFKEQ. The CDR3 runs 18 residues. V lost 0 bases to trimming and J lost 5 bases; unmatched junction nucleotides: 14.

The CDR3 spells CASSKLGQVDQPQHF. CDR3 sequence (DNA): TGTGCCAGCAGTAAACTGGGACAGGTAGATCAGCCCCAGCATTTT. The chain is built from TRBV6-7 and TRBJ1-5, with 8 bases matching TRBD1. TRBV6-7 belongs to the ORF category, with a function that is uncertain. The CDR3 length is 15 residues. Germline trimming cut 5 bases from V and 5 bases from J; bases unmatched to any gene: 8.

The chain carries TRBV7-6 and TRBJ1-6; 8 bases align to TRBD1. J gave up 8 bases and V 5 bases, and 8 bases lay outside the gene matches. The CDR3 is 15 amino acids. Germline values: CDR1 SGHVS, CDR2 FNYEAQ. CDR3 amino acids: CASSQGQGTHSPLHF. The DNA of the CDR3 is TGTGCCAGCAGCCAAGGACAGGGAACCCATTCACCCCTCCACTTT.

This rearrangement joins TRBV5-1 to TRBJ2-7; D possibly corresponds to TRBD1 (5 bases). CDR1 and CDR2 from the germline V gene are SGHRS and YFSETQ. V gave up 4 bases and J gave up 2 bases, with 7 bases separating them. This CDR3 contains 12 residues. This CDR3 reads CASSDRTYEQYF. In DNA form, the CDR3 reads TGCGCCAGCAGCGACAGAACCTACGAGCAGTACTTC.